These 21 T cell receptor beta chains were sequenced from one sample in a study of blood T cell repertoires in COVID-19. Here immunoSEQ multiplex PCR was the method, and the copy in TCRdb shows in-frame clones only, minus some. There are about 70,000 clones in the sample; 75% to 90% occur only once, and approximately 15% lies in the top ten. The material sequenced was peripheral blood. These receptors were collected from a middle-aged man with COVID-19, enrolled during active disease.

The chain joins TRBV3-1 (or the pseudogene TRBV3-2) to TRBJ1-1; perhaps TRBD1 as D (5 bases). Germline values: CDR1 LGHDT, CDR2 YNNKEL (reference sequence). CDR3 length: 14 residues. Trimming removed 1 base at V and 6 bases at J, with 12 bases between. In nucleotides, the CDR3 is TGTGCCAGCAGCCAAGGCGGGGCAGGGTCTGAAGCTTTCTTT. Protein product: CASSQGGAGSEAFF.

The CDR3 sequence: CASSLGSSGGPYEQYF. CDR3 in DNA: TGCGCCAGCAGCTTGGGTTCTAGCGGGGGACCCTACGAGCAGTACTTC. The chain uses TRBV5-1 and TRBJ2-7; 10 nucleotides agree with TRBD2. Germline lookup yields CDR1 SGHRS and CDR2 YFSETQ. Losses at the gene ends were 0 bases for V and 2 bases for J; bases not matched to a gene: 5. The CDR3 has 16 residues.

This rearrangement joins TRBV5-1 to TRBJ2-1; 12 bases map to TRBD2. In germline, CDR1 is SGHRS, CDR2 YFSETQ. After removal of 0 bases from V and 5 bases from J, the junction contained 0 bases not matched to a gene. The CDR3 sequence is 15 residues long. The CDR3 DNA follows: TGCGCCAGCAGCTTGGGACTAGCGGGGGACAATGAGCAGTTCTTC. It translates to CASSLGLAGDNEQFF.

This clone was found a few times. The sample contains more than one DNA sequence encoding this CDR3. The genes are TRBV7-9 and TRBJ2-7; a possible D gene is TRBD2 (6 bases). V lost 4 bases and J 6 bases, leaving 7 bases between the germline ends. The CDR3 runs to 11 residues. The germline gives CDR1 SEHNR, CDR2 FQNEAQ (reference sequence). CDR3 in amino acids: CASSSGGEQYF. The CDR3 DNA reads TGTGCCAGCAGCTCCGGGGGCGAGCAGTACTTC.

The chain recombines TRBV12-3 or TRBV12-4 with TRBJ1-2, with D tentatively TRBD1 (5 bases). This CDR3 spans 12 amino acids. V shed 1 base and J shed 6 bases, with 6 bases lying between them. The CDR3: CASSLEGDGYTF. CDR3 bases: TGTGCCAGCAGTTTAGAAGGGGATGGCTACACCTTC.

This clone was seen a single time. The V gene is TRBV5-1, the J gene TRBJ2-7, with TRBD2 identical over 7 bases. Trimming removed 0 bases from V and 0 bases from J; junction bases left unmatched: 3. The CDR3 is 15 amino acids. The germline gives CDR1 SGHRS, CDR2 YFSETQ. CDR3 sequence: CASSLVWGGSYEQYF. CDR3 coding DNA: TGCGCCAGCAGCTTGGTGTGGGGGGGCTCCTACGAGCAGTACTTC.

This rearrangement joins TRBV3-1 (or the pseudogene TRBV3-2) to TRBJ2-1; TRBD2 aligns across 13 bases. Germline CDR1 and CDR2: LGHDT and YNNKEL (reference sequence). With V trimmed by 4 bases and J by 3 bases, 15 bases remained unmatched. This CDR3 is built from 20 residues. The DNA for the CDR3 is TGTGCCAGCAGCCCATCGGGGGGACTAGCGGGGAATGTGGTCTACAATGAGCAGTTCTTC. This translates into CASSPSGGLAGNVVYNEQFF.

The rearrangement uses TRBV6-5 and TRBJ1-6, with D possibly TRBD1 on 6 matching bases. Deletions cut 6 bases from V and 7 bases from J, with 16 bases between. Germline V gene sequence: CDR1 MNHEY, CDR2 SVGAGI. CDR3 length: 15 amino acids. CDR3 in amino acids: CASRTTGLGNSPLHF. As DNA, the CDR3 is TGTGCCAGCAGGACTACAGGGTTGGGAAATTCACCCCTCCACTTT.

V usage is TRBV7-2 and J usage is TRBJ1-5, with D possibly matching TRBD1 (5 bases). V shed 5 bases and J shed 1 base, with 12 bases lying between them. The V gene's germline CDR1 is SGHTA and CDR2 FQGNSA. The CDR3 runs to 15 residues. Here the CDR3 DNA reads TGTGCCAGCAGCCGGCGGGGGGTAAGCAATCAGCCCCAGCATTTT. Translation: CASSRRGVSNQPQHF.

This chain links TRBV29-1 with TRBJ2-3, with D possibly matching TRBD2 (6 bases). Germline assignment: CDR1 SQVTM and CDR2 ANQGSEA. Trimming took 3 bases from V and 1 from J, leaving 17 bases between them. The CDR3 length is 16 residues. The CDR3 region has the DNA TGCAGCGTTGAGAAGTTGGGGGAGGCTGGCACAGATACGCAGTATTTT. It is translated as CSVEKLGEAGTDTQYF.

DNA for the CDR3: TGTGCCAGCAGCTTACGGGTTTATCGAGCAACTAATGAAAAACTGTTTTTT. Protein: CASSLRVYRATNEKLFF. The chain is built from TRBV13 and TRBJ1-4; D is ambiguous. Germline assignment: CDR1 PRHDT and CDR2 FYEKMQ (reference sequence). The CDR3 totals 17 residues. V gave up 2 bases and J gave up 0 bases, with 13 bases separating them.

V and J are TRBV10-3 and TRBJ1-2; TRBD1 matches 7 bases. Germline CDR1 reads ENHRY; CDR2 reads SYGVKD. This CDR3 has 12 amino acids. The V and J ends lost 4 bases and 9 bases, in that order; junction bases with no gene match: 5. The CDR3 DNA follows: TGTGCCATCAGTGGACAGGGCTGGAGCTACACCTTC. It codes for CAISGQGWSYTF.

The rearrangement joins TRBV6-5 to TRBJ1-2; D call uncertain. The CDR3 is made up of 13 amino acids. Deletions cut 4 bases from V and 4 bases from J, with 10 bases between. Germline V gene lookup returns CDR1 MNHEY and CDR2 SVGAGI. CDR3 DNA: TGTGCCAGCAGTTTGTTAGCGACCTATGGCTACACCTTC. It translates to CASSLLATYGYTF.

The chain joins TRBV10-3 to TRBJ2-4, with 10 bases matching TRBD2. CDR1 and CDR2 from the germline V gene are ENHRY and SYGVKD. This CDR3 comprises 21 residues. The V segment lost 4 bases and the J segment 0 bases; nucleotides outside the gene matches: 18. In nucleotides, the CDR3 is TGTGCCATCAGTGGTGGCCCTCTTCTAGCGGGGGAGGCCATAGCCAAAAACATTCAGTACTTC. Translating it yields CAISGGPLLAGEAIAKNIQYF.

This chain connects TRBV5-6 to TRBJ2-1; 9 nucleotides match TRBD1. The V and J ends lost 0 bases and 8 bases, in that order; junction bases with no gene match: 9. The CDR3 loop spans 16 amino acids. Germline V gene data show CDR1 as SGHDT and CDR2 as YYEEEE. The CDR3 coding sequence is TGTGCCAGCAGCTTGGTAACGACAGGGGGTGGCGATGAGCAGTTCTTC. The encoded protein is CASSLVTTGGGDEQFF.

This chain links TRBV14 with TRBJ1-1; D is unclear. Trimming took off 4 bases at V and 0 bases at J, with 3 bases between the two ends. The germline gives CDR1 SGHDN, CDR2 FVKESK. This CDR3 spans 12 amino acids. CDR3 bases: TGTGCCAGCAGCCGGCTGAACACTGAAGCTTTCTTT. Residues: CASSRLNTEAFF.

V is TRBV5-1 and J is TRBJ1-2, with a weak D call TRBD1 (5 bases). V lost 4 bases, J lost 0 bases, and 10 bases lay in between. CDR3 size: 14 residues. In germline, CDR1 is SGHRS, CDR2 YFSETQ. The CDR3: CASSRDLPNYGYTF. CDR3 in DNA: TGCGCCAGCAGCCGGGACTTACCTAACTATGGCTACACCTTC.

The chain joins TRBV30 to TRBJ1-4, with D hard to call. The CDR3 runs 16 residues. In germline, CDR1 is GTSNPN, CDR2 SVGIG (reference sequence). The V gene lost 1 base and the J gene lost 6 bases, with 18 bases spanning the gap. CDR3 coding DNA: TGTGCCTGGAGTGCCCTGAAGAAGGGCGGGGATGAAAAACTGTTTTTT. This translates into CAWSALKKGGDEKLFF.

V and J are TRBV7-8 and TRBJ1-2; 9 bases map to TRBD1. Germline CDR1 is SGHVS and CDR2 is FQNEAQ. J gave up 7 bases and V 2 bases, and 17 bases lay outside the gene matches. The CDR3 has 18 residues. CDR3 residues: CASSLSRDRANILSGYTF. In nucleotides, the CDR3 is TGTGCCAGCAGCTTAAGCCGGGACAGGGCTAATATTCTGAGTGGCTACACCTTC. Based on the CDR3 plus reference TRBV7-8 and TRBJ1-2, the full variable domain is GAGVSQSPRYKVAKRGQDVALRCDPISGHVSLFWYQQALGQGPEFLTYFQNEAQLDKSGLPSDRFFAERPEGSVSTLKIQRTQQEDSAVYLCASSLSRDRANILSGYTFGSGTRLTVV.

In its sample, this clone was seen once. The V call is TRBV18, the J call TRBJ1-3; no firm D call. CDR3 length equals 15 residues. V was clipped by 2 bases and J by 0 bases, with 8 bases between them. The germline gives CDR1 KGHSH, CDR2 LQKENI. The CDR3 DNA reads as TGTGCCAGCTCACCAGAACGGAGCTCTGGAAACACCATATATTTT. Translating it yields CASSPERSSGNTIYF.

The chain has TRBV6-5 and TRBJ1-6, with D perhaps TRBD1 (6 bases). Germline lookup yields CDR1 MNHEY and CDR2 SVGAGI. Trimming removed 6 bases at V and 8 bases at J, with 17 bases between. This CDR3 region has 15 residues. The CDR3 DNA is TGTGCCAGCAGCCAACAGGGCAACAAGCATTCACCCCTCCACTTT. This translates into CASSQQGNKHSPLHF.